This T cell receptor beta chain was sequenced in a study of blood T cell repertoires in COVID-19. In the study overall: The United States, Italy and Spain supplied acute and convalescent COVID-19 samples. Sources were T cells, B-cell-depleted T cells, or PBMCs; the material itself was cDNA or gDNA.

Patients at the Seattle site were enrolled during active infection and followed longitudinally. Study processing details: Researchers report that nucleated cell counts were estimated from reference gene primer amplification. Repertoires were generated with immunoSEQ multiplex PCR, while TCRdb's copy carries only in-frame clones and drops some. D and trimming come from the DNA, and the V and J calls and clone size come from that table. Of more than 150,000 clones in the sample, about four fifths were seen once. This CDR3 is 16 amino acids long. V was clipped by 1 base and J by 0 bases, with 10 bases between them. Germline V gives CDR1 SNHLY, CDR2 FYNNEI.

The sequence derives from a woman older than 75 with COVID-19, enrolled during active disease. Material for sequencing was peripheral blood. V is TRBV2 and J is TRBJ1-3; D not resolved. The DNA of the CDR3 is TGTGCCAGCAGTGAAGATTCAGTCACCTCTGGAAACACCATATATTTT. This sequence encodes CASSEDSVTSGNTIYF.